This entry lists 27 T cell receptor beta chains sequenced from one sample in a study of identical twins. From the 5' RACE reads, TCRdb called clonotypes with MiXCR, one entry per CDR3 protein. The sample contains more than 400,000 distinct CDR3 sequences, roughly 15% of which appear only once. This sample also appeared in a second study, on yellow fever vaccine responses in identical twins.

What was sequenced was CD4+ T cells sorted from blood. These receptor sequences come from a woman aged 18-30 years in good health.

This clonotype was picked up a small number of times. CDR3 in DNA: TGTGCCAGCACCGAAGGGACCGGGGAGCTGTTTTTT. Protein product: CASTEGTGELFF. The rearrangement links TRBV12-3 or TRBV12-4 to TRBJ2-2; D ambiguous. With 7 bases removed from V and 5 bases from J, the gap between germline ends came to 8 bases. The CDR3 has 12 residues.

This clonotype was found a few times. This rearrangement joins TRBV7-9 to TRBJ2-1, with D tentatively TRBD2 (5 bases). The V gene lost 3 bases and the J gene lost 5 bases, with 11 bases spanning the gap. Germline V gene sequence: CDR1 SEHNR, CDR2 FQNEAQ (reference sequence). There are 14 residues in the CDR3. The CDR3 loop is CASSFGVRDNEQFF. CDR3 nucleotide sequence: TGTGCCAGCAGCTTCGGGGTAAGGGACAATGAGCAGTTCTTC.

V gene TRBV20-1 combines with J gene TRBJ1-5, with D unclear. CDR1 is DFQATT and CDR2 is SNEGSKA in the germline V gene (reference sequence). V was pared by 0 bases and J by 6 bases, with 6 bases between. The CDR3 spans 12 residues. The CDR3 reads CSARDVGQPQHF. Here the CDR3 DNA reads TGCAGTGCTAGAGATGTTGGTCAGCCCCAGCATTTT.

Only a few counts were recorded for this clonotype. This CDR3 is CASSQEGSSYNEQFF. CDR3 DNA: TGTGCCAGCAGCCAAGAAGGGAGCTCCTACAATGAGCAGTTCTTC. This sequence joins TRBV4-2 and TRBJ2-1, with D tentatively TRBD2 (5 bases). The CDR3 runs 15 residues. Per the germline V gene, CDR1 is LGHNA and CDR2 is YNFKEQ. Trimming removed 0 bases from V and 0 bases from J, with 6 bases in between.

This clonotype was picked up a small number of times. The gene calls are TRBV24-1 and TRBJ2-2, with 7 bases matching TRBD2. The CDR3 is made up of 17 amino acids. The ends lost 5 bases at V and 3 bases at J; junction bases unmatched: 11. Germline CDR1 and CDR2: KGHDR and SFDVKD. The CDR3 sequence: CATSVRGSTSYTGELFF. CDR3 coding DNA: TGTGCCACCAGTGTTCGTGGGTCGACTAGCTACACCGGGGAGCTGTTTTTT.

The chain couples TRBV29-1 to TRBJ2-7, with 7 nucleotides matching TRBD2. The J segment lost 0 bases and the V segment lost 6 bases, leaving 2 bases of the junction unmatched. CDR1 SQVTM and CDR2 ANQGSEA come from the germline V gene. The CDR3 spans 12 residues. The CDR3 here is CSVSSGSYEQYF. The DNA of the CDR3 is TGCAGCGTATCTAGCGGCTCCTACGAGCAGTACTTC.

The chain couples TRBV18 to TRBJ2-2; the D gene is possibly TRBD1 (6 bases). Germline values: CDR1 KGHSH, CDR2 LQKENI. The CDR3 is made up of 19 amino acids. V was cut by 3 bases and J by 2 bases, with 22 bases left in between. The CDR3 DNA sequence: TGTGCCAGCTCACCGACTCGGGACACCTCAAGGATAAACACCGGGGAGCTGTTTTTT. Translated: CASSPTRDTSRINTGELFF.

This chain's CDR3 is CASSGEGGQPQHF. CDR3 nucleotides: TGTGCCAGCAGTGGGGAGGGAGGACAGCCCCAGCATTTT. V gene TRBV6-1 combines with J gene TRBJ1-5, with D uncertain. The ends were cut back, 4 bases at V and 7 bases at J, with 11 bases in the middle. Germline CDR1 and CDR2: MNHNS and SASEGT. The CDR3 consists of 13 residues.

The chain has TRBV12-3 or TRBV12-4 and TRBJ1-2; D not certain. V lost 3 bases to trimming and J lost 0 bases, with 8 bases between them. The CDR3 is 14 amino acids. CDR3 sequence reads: CASSFAGANYGYTF. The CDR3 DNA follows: TGTGCCAGCAGTTTCGCTGGTGCTAACTATGGCTACACCTTC.

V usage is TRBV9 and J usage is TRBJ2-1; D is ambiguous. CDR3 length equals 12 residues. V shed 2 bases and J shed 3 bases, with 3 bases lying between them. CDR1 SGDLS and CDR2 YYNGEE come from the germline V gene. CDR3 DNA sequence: TGTGCCAGCAGCGTCAACTACAATGAGCAGTTCTTC. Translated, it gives CASSVNYNEQFF.

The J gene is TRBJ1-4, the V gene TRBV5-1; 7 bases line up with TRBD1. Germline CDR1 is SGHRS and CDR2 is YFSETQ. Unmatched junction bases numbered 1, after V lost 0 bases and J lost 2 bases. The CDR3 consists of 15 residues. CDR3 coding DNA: TGCGCCAGCAGCTTGGAGGGACAGACTAATGAAAAACTGTTTTTT. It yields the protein CASSLEGQTNEKLFF.

The CDR3 here is CSASGWEFDSPLHF. In nucleotides, the CDR3 is TGCAGTGCGTCAGGGTGGGAGTTTGATTCACCCCTCCACTTT. V gene TRBV20-1 combines with J gene TRBJ1-6; D is perhaps TRBD1 (5 bases). Germline V gene sequence: CDR1 DFQATT, CDR2 SNEGSKA (reference sequence). The CDR3 consists of 14 residues. Trimming took 6 bases from V and 8 from J, leaving 17 bases between them.

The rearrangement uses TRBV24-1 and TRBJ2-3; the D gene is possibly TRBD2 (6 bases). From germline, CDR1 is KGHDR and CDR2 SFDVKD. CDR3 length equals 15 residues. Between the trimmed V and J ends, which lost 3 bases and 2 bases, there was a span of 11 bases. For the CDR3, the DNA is TGTGCCACCAGTGATGTTCGGGGGATCACAGATACGCAGTATTTT. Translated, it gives CATSDVRGITDTQYF.

CDR3 amino acids: CASSPRTGINTGELFF. CDR3 in DNA: TGTGCCAGCAGTCCCCGGACAGGGATCAACACCGGGGAGCTGTTTTTT. The chain links TRBV12-3 or TRBV12-4 to TRBJ2-2; 8 bases match TRBD1. Unmatched junction bases numbered 7, after V lost 5 bases and J lost 2 bases. The CDR3 covers 16 residues.

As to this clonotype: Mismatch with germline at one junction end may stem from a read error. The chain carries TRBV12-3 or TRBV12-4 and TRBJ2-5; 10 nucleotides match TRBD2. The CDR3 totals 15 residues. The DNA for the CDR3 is TGTGCCAGCAGTCCCAGCAGCGGGGGGGCTGAGACTCAGTACTTC. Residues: CASSPSSGGAETQYF.

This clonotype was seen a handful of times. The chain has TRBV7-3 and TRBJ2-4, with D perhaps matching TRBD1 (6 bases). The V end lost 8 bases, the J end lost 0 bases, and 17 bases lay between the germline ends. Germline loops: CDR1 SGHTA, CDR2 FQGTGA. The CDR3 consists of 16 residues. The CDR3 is CASEILTGLAKNIQYF. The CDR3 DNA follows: TGTGCCAGCGAGATTTTGACAGGACTAGCCAAAAACATTCAGTACTTC.

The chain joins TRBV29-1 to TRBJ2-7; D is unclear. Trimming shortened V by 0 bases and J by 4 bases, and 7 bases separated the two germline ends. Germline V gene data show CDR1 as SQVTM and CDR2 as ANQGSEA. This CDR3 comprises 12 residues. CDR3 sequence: CSVEDRWYEQYV. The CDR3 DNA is TGCAGCGTTGAAGACCGGTGGTACGAGCAGTACGTC.

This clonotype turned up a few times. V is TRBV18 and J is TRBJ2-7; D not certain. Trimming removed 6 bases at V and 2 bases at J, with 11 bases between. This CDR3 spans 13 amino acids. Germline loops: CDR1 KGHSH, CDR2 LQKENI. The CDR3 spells CASSRVGAYEQYF. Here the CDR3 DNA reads TGTGCCAGCTCCCGAGTGGGTGCCTACGAGCAGTACTTC. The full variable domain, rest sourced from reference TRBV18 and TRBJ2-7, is NAGVMQNPRHLVRRRGQEARLRCSPMKGHSHVYWYRQLPEEGLKFMVYLQKENIIDESGMPKERFSAEFPKEGPSILRIQQVVRGDSAAYFCASSRVGAYEQYFGPGTRLTVT.

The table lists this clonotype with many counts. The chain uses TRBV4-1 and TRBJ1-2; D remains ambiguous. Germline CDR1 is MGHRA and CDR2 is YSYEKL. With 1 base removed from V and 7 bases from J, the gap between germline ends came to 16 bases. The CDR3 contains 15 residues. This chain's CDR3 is CASSQVGLNSGGYTF. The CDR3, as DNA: TGCGCCAGCAGCCAAGTAGGACTCAACAGCGGTGGCTACACCTTC.

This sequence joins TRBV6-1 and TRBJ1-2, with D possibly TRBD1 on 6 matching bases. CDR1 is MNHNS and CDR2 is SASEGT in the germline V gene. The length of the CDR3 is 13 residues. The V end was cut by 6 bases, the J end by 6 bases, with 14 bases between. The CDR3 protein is CASRSDRVDGYTF. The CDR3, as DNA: TGTGCCAGCAGGTCGGACAGAGTGGATGGCTACACCTTC.

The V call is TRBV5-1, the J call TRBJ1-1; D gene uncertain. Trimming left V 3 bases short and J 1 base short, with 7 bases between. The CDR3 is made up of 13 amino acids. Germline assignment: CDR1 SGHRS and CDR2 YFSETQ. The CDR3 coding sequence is TGCGCCAGCAGCTCCGACTGGAACACTGAAGCTTTCTTT. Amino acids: CASSSDWNTEAFF.

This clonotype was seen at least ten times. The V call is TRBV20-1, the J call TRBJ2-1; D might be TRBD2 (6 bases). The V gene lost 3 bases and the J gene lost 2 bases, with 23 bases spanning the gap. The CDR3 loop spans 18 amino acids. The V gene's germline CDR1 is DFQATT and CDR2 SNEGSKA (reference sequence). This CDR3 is CSARPPLSGVVTYNEQFF. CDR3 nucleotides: TGCAGTGCTAGGCCACCCTTATCGGGGGTGGTAACCTACAATGAGCAGTTCTTC.

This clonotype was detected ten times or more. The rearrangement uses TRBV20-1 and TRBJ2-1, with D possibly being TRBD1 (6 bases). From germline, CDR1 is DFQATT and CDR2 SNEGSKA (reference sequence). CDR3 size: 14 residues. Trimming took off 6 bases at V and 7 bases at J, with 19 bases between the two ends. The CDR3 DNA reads TGCAGTGCCATCGTTCGCAGGGGTTCGAATGAGCAGTTCTTC. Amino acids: CSAIVRRGSNEQFF.

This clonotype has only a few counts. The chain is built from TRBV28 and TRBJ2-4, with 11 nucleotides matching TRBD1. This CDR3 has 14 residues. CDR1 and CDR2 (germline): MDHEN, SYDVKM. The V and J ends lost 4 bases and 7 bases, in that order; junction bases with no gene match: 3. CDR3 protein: CASSSGQGANIQYF. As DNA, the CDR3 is TGTGCCAGCAGTTCAGGACAGGGGGCGAACATTCAGTACTTC.

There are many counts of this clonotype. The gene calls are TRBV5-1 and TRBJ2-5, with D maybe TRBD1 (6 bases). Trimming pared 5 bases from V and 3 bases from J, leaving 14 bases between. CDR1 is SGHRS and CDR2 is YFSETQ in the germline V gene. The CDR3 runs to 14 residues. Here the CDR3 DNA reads TGCGCCAGCAGTTATATAGGGGGAAAAGAGACCCAGTACTTC. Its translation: CASSYIGGKETQYF.

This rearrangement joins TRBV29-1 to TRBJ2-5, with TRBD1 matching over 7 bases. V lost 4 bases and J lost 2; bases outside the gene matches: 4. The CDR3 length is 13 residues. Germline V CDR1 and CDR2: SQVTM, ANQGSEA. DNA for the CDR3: TGCAGCGTTGCGGGACAGTTACAAGAGACCCAGTACTTC. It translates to CSVAGQLQETQYF.

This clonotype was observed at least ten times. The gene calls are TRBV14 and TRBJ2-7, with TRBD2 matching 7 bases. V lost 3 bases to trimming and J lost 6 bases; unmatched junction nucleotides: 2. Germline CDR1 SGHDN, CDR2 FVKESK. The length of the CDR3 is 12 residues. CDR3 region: CASSHWGGEQYV. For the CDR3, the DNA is TGTGCCAGCAGCCATTGGGGGGGCGAGCAGTACGTC.